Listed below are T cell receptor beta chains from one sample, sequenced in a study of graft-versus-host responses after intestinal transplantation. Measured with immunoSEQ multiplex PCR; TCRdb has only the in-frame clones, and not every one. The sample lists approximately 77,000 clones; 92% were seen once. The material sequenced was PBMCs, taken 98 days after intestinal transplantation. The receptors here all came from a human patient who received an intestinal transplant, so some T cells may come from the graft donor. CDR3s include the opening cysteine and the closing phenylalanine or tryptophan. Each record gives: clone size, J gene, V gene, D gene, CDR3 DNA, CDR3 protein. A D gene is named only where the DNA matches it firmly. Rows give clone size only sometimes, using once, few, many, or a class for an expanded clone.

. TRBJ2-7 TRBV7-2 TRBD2 TGTGCCAGCAGCTCTCAGACTAGCGGGAGATTGGGCGAGCAGTACTTC CASSSQTSGRLGEQYF
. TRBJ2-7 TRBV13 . TGTGCCAGCACCCAGAGGGGGGGGCCTTCATACGAGCAGTACTTC CASTQRGGPSYEQYF
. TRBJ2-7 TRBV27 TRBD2 TGTGCCAGCAGTTTAAGCGGGAGTTACTACGAGCAGTACTTC CASSLSGSYYEQYF
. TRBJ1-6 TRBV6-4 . TGTGCCCCGTTAGGGGACCCCTATAATTCACCCCTCCACTTT CAPLGDPYNSPLHF
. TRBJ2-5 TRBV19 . TGTGCCAGTAGTGCCAACCAAGAGACCCAGTACTTC CASSANQETQYF
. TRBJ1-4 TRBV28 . TGTGCCAGCTGGTCGGCTGAAAAACTGTTTTTT CASWSAEKLFF
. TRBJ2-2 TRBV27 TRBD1 TGTGCCAGCAGTTCCATACAGGGGTCCGGGGAGCTGTTTTTT CASSSIQGSGELFF
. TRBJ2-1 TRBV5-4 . TGTGCCAGCAGCTTGAAGGTCCTAGCTAATGGATACAATGAGCAGTTCTTC CASSLKVLANGYNEQFF
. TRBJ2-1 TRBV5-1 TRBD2 TGCGCCACCGCGGGGGGGAGAGACTACAATGAGCAGTTCTTC CATAGGRDYNEQFF
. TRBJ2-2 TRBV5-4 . TGTGCCAGCAAGGGGTGGGCGAACACCGGGGAGCTGTTTTTT CASKGWANTGELFF
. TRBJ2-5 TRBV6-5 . TGTGCCAGCAGTTACTCGGGCGGGGCTGAAGAGACCCAGTACTTC CASSYSGGAEETQYF
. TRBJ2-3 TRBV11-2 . TGTGCCAGCAGCCGCGGAGATACGCAGTATTTT CASSRGDTQYF
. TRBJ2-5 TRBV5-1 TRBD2 TGCGCCAGCAGTCCAGAGGAGTTTGCGGGGGGGTACCAAGAGACCCAGTACTTC CASSPEEFAGGYQETQYF
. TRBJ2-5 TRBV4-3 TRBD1 TGCGCCAGCAGCCAAGATCAGACAGGGGGCGCGGAGACCCAGTACTTC CASSQDQTGGAETQYF
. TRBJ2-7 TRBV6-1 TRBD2 TGTGCCAGCAGTACGCGACTAGCGGGACGCGAGCAGTACTTC CASSTRLAGREQYF
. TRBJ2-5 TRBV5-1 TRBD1 TGCGCCAGCAGCTCTACAGGGGTCCAAGAGACCCAGTACTTC CASSSTGVQETQYF
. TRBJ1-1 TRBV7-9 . TGTGCCAGCAGCCCCGGGGCAGTTTGGGACACTGAAGCTTTCTTT CASSPGAVWDTEAFF
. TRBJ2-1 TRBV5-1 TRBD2 TGCGCCAGCAGCCCAAGGCTTCTAGCGGGACCCCAGGAGGAGCAGTTCTTC CASSPRLLAGPQEEQFF
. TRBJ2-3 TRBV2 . TGTGCCAGCAGTGACGAGGGAGGGGGCGGGGATACGCAGTATTTT CASSDEGGGGDTQYF
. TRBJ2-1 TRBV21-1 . TGTGCCAGCAGCCGGAGGGACAGGGCCCACAATGAGCAGTTCTTC CASSRRDRAHNEQFF
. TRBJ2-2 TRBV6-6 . TGTGCCAGCAGACCCGGGATATCAAATTTCGGGGAGCTGTTTTTT CASRPGISNFGELFF
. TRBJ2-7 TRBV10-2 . TGCGCCAGCAGACCCTTCCCGGGACGCATAAACTACGAGCAGTACTTC CASRPFPGRINYEQYF
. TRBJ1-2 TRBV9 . TGTGCCAGCAGCGCTCCCGTCGGGACCGAGAGGGATGGCTACACCTTC CASSAPVGTERDGYTF
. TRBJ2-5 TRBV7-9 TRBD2 TGTGCCAGCAGGCCTAGCGGGGTGGAGACCCAGTACTTC CASRPSGVETQYF
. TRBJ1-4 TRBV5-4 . TGTGCCAGCAGTAGCGAGAATGAAAAACTGTTTTTT CASSSENEKLFF
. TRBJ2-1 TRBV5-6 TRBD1 TGTGCCAGCAGCTTGGCCAACGACAGGGGATACAATGAGCAGTTCTTC CASSLANDRGYNEQFF
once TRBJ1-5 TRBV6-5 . TGTGCCAGCAGTGAAGACGGGGTAGTTCAGCCCCAGCATTTT CASSEDGVVQPQHF
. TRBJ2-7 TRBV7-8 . TGTGCCAGCAGCTTAGAGGTATGGGGTCTAGGTCGCGAGCAGTACTTC CASSLEVWGLGREQYF
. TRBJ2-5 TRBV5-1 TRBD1 TGCGCCAGCACCCCGGGACAGGGTTGGGAAGAGACCCAGTACTTC CASTPGQGWEETQYF
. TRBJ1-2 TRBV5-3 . TGTGCCAGAAGCTTAACAGGGAAGGAATACGGCTACACCTTC CARSLTGKEYGYTF
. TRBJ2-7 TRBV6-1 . TGTGCCAGCCAATCCTCCGGCTACGAGCAGTACTTC CASQSSGYEQYF
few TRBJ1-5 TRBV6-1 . TGTGCCAGCAGTGAAGTAGAGGAAGACAGTGAACATTTT CASSEVEEDSEHF
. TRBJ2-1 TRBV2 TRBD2 TGTGCCAGCGGGGCTAGCGGGGGGAGCAATGAGCAGTTCTTC CASGASGGSNEQFF
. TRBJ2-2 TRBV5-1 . TGCGCCAGCAGCTCAGATCGAAACACCGGGGAGCTGTTTTTT CASSSDRNTGELFF
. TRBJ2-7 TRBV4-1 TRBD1 TGCGCCAGCAGCCTAGGACAGGGGGCCTACGAGCAGTACTTC CASSLGQGAYEQYF
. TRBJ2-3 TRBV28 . TGTGCCAGCAGTGACGGGGACGAACCAGATACGCAGTATTTT CASSDGDEPDTQYF
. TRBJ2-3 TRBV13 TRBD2 TGTGCCAGCAGCTTAGAGACTAGCGGGGAGATCACAGATACGCAGTATTTT CASSLETSGEITDTQYF
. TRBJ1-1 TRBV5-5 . TGTGCCAGCAGCTTGGCCATACCCGAGACGCCCAGAACAATGAAGGGTTTCTTT CASSLAIPETPRTMKGFF
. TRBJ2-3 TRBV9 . TGTGCCAGCAGCCAAGCCGCCGATACGCAGTATTTT CASSQAADTQYF
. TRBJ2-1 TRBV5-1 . TGCGCCAGCAGCCCAACTCTGGGTTTCCTTGGTGAGCAGTTCTTC CASSPTLGFLGEQFF
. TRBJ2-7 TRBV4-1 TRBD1 TGCGCCAGCAGCCAAGTCGGACAGGGAGGTCTCTCCGAGCAGTACTTC CASSQVGQGGLSEQYF
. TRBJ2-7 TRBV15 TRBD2 TGTGCCACCAGCAGAGAGCGGGAGGGCTCCTACGAGCAGTACTTC CATSREREGSYEQYF
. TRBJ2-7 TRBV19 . TGTGCCAGTAGTATCTCCCGCGTGACAGCTTCCTACGAGCAGTACTTC CASSISRVTASYEQYF
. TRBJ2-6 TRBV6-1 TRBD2 TGTGCCAGCAGTGCCATGACCGGGGGGGGATCTGGGGCCAACGTCCTGACTTTC CASSAMTGGGSGANVLTF
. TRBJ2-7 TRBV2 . TGTGCCAGCAGTGGGCCCGACACCAGCTCCTACGAGCAGTACTTC CASSGPDTSSYEQYF
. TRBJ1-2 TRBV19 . TGTGCCAGTTTGTCCGACCAAGCTAACTATGGCTACACCTTC CASLSDQANYGYTF
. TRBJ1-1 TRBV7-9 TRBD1 TGTGCCAGCAGCTTAAGGACAGGGGGCACTGAAGCTTTCTTT CASSLRTGGTEAFF